The following is a TCR beta chain sequence with its context. Its antigen is still unknown. The protocol was immunoSEQ multiplex PCR, while the TCRdb copy is restricted to in-frame clones and leaves out a portion. The sample comprises tens of thousands of clones, roughly 91% of which are singletons, and roughly 20% rests with the top ten. The germline gives CDR1 MNHEY, CDR2 SVGAGI. The CDR3 loop spans 15 amino acids. Trimming stripped 6 bases from V and 6 bases from J, with 21 bases between. This entry is derived from a study of T cells in localized non-small cell lung cancer. Overall study results and limits: Adjacent lung was found to contain a median approximately 60 of the top 100 tumor clones. The highest T cell clonality was in uninvolved adjacent lung, above tumor. Heterogeneity remains possible because sequencing was limited to only one tumor region. A raised T cell density in blood coincided with lengthier overall survival.

The source was peripheral blood, collected before any cancer treatment. The sequence was collected from a woman aged 40-69 years with stage I squamous cell lung carcinoma. This chain uses TRBV6-5 with TRBJ2-7, with D possibly being TRBD2 (7 bases). The CDR3 spells CASSGLGGPGGEQYF. The DNA for the CDR3 is TGTGCCAGCAGCGGACTGGGGGGGCCCGGAGGCGAGCAGTACTTC.